A single T cell receptor (beta chain) is shown here with its context. Per the germline V gene, CDR1 is LGHDT and CDR2 is YNNKEL (reference sequence). V shed 0 bases, J shed 4 bases, and the junction held 12 bases outside the gene matches. This CDR3 is built from 18 residues. Method: immunoSEQ multiplex PCR; TCRdb's copy keeps in-frame clones and lacks some. The sample has 200,000 to 300,000 clones, about four fifths seen once; the top ten hold about 2%. The data were obtained in a study of blood T cell repertoires in COVID-19. This receptor was identified in a man aged 25 to 40 who had recovered from COVID-19. The rearrangement uses TRBV3-1 (or the pseudogene TRBV3-2) and TRBJ1-1; 9 nucleotides agree with TRBD1. What was sequenced was peripheral blood. CDR3 loop: CASSQDPRTGEGSTEAFF. The DNA of the CDR3 is TGTGCCAGCAGCCAAGATCCCCGGACAGGGGAAGGGAGCACTGAAGCTTTCTTT.